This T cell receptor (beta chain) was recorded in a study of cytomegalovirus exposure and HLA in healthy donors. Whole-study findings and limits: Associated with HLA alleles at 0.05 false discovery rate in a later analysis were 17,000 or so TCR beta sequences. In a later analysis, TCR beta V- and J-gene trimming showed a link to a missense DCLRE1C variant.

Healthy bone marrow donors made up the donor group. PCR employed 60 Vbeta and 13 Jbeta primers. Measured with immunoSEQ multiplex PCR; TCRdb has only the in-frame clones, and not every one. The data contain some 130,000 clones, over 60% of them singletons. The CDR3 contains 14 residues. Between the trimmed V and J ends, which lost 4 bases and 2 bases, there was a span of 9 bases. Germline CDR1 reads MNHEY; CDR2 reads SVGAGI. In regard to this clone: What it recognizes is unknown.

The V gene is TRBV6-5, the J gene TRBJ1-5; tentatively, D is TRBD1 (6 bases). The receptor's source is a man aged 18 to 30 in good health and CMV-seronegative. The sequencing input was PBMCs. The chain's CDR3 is CASSSRQGNQPQHF. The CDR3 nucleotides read TGTGCCAGCAGTTCCCGACAGGGCAATCAGCCCCAGCATTTT.